This T cell receptor beta chain was recovered during a study of blood T cell repertoires in COVID-19. Across the whole study: The cDNA or gDNA used as material had been derived from T cells, B-cell-depleted T cells, or PBMCs.

V lost 7 bases and J lost 4, with 7 bases in between. Germline V gene lookup returns CDR1 LNHDA and CDR2 SQIVND (reference sequence). The CDR3 is made up of 12 amino acids. Only in-frame clones appear in the TCRdb table, and some are missing; sequencing was by immunoSEQ multiplex PCR. The table has roughly 60,000 clones, approximately 92% seen once. This TCR was sampled from a woman over 75 with active COVID-19. The chain combines TRBV19 with TRBJ2-2; no definite D call. Sequencing was done on a sample of peripheral blood. The DNA for the CDR3 is TGTGCCAGTACCTCCCCCACCGGGGAGCTGTTTTTT. It translates to CASTSPTGELFF. Filled out from reference TRBV19 and TRBJ2-2, the complete variable domain reads DGGITQSPKYLFRKEGQNVTLSCEQNLNHDAMYWYRQDPGQGLRLIYYSQIVNDFQKGDIAEGYSVSREKKESFPLTVTSAQKNPTAFYLCASTSPTGELFFGEGSRLTVL.